The next 19 T cell receptor beta chains were all read from a single sample in a study of pediatric ulcerative colitis (dated by TCRdb to between 2018 and 2021). Libraries came from the immunoSEQ multiplex PCR assay. TCRdb provides this immuneACCESS table in a form limited to in-frame rearrangements. Some clones are lacking; in checked studies, under half of them reflect an unresolved V gene, and why the rest are absent is not known. The sample contains 30,000 or so clones, around 80% of them found a single time. The top ten constitute around 4.5% of the sample. Sequencing was performed on blood. These receptor sequences come from a boy younger than 18 with severe ulcerative colitis.

This chain uses TRBV6-5 with TRBJ1-1; D uncertain. Germline V gene data show CDR1 as MNHEY and CDR2 as SVGAGI. V lost 10 bases to trimming and J lost 6 bases, with 9 bases between them. This CDR3 is 10 amino acids long. CDR3 sequence reads: CAIRSAEAFF. As DNA, the CDR3 is TGTGCCATCCGGAGTGCTGAAGCTTTCTTT.

Only a few counts were recorded for this clone. V is TRBV2 and J is TRBJ1-1; no reliable D call. This CDR3 is built from 12 residues. Trimming left V 10 bases short and J 1 base short, with 10 bases between. The germline gives CDR1 SNHLY, CDR2 FYNNEI. The CDR3 region is CAKVDGNTEAFF. The CDR3 nucleotides are TGTGCCAAAGTGGACGGGAACACTGAAGCTTTCTTT. The entire variable domain, with the rest obtained from reference TRBV2 and TRBJ1-1, is as follows: EPEVTQTPSHQVTQMGQEVILRCVPISNHLYFYWYRQILGQKVEFLVSFYNNEISEKSEIFDDQFSVERPDGSNFTLKIRSTKLEDSAMYFCAKVDGNTEAFFGQGTRLTVV.

V usage is TRBV25-1 and J usage is TRBJ1-2; 7 nucleotides match TRBD1. Trimming cost V 2 bases and J 3 bases; bases outside gene matches: 3. This CDR3 is 14 amino acids long. The germline gives CDR1 MGHDK, CDR2 SYGVNS. This chain's CDR3 is CASSERDRDYGYTF. The CDR3 DNA sequence: TGTGCCAGCAGTGAACGCGACAGGGACTATGGCTACACCTTC.

The chain recombines TRBV25-1 with TRBJ1-2; a weak D match, TRBD1 (6 bases). CDR3 length: 11 residues. The germline V gene has CDR1 MGHDK and CDR2 SYGVNS. V was trimmed by 3 bases and J by 13 bases, leaving 12 bases between them. The DNA for the CDR3 is TGTGCCAGCAGTGATGGGGGCGCGGGCACCTTC. Translating it yields CASSDGGAGTF.

This chain uses TRBV30 with TRBJ2-2; D might be TRBD2 (7 bases). The germline V and J ends were trimmed by 8 bases and 4 bases, with 17 bases remaining between them. The CDR3 consists of 14 residues. Germline values: CDR1 GTSNPN, CDR2 SVGIG (reference sequence). CDR3 loop: CARMGASGTGELFF. The DNA of the CDR3 is TGTGCCCGCATGGGGGCTAGCGGCACCGGGGAGCTGTTTTTT. Looking up the rest from reference TRBV30 and TRBJ2-2 gives the full variable domain: SQTIHQWPATLVQPVGSPLSLECTVEGTSNPNLYWYRQAAGRGLQLLFYSVGIGQISSEVPQNLSASRPQDRQFILSSKKLLLSDSGFYLCARMGASGTGELFFGEGSRLTVL.

The chain joins TRBV7-2 to TRBJ1-6, with 8 bases fitting TRBD1. CDR1 is SGHTA, CDR2 FQGNSA, per germline. This CDR3 region has 16 residues. The junction had 10 bases not matched to a gene; V was cut back by 5 bases and J by 7 bases. CDR3 region: CASSPSTGVANSPLHF. CDR3 DNA: TGTGCCAGCAGCCCCTCGACAGGGGTGGCGAATTCACCCCTCCACTTT.

This rearrangement joins TRBV5-1 to TRBJ2-3; TRBD2 is a possible D gene (6 bases). The CDR3 is 14 amino acids. Deletions cut 4 bases from V and 2 bases from J, with 11 bases between. Germline CDR1 reads SGHRS; CDR2 reads YFSETQ. The CDR3 DNA is TGCGCCAGCAGCACCGGGGGAACCACAGATACGCAGTATTTT. Translation: CASSTGGTTDTQYF.

The chain is built from TRBV18 and TRBJ1-2; 11 positions match TRBD1. The CDR3 has 15 residues. Losses at the gene ends were 4 bases for V and 4 bases for J; bases not matched to a gene: 5. Germline V gives CDR1 KGHSH, CDR2 LQKENI. For the CDR3, the DNA is TGTGCCAGCTCACGGGACAGGGGGGTGATCTATGGCTACACCTTC. This sequence encodes CASSRDRGVIYGYTF.

The chain uses TRBV7-2 and TRBJ1-1, with D possibly TRBD1 on 5 matching bases. Deletions cut 5 bases from V and 4 bases from J, with 17 bases between. The CDR3 spans 15 residues. The germline V gene encodes CDR1 SGHTA and CDR2 FQGNSA. CDR3 DNA sequence: TGTGCCAGCAGCGTACCTCCGGGGGGGGTCACTGAAGCTTTCTTT. The encoded protein is CASSVPPGGVTEAFF.

The CDR3 DNA reads as TGTGCCAGCAGCTCACTAGCGGTAATCCGGGGGGAGACCCAGTACTTC. The encoded protein is CASSSLAVIRGETQYF. The J gene is TRBJ2-5, the V gene TRBV11-2; 8 nucleotides line up with TRBD2. The CDR3 contains 16 residues. J gave up 5 bases and V 4 bases, and 12 bases lay outside the gene matches. Germline values: CDR1 SGHAT, CDR2 FQNNGV.

The chain has TRBV5-1 and TRBJ1-1, with 7 bases that match TRBD1. The ends lost 3 bases at V and 1 base at J; junction bases unmatched: 3. The CDR3 sequence is 14 residues long. Germline-derived CDR1 and CDR2 are SGHRS and YFSETQ. As DNA, the CDR3 is TGCGCCAGCAGCTCACAGGGGTGGAACACTGAAGCTTTCTTT. Encoded protein: CASSSQGWNTEAFF.

In this sample, this clone turned up once. The V and J genes are TRBV14 and TRBJ1-1; possible D gene TRBD1, 6 bases. V lost 4 bases to trimming and J lost 3 bases, with 9 bases between them. CDR3 length: 13 amino acids. Germline assignment: CDR1 SGHDN and CDR2 FVKESK. CDR3 nucleotides: TGTGCCAGCAGCCCGGACAGTTACACTGAAGCTTTCTTT. This sequence encodes CASSPDSYTEAFF.

The V call is TRBV6-5, the J call TRBJ2-7; 10 nucleotides agree with TRBD1. Germline CDR1 reads MNHEY; CDR2 reads SVGAGI. V shed 6 bases and J 4 bases; nucleotides not matched to a gene: 3. CDR3 length: 13 residues. The CDR3 loop is CASRVDRGYEQYF. Written as DNA, the CDR3 is TGTGCCAGCAGGGTGGACAGGGGGTACGAGCAGTACTTC.

In regard to this clone: The junction and the germline gene differ at one end; a read error may be behind it. This chain joins TRBV2 and TRBJ1-4; no firm D call. Per the germline V gene, CDR1 is SNHLY and CDR2 is FYNNEI. The CDR3 extends over 13 amino acids. The CDR3 nucleotides read TGTGCCAGCAGTCAAGCACTCAATGAAAAACTGTTTTTT. Translation gives CASSQALNEKLFF.

The chain recombines TRBV7-9 with TRBJ1-5; TRBD1 aligns across 8 bases. V was pared by 4 bases and J by 5 bases, with 7 bases of the junction left unmatched. Germline loops: CDR1 SEHNR, CDR2 FQNEAQ (reference sequence). The CDR3 length is 15 residues. CDR3 DNA: TGTGCCAGCAGCTCGGACAGGGAAATAGATCAGCCCCAGCATTTT. Protein sequence: CASSSDREIDQPQHF.

This clone was detected once. The chain couples TRBV9 to TRBJ1-2; tentatively, D is TRBD1 (5 bases). The germline V gene has CDR1 SGDLS and CDR2 YYNGEE. This CDR3 has 14 amino acids. The V end was cut by 0 bases, the J end by 3 bases, with 9 bases between. The CDR3 loop is CASSVVDSHYGYTF. The CDR3 nucleotides are TGTGCCAGCAGCGTAGTTGACAGCCACTATGGCTACACCTTC.

This clone showed up just a few times. The gene calls are TRBV7-9 and TRBJ1-6; D may be TRBD1 (6 bases). Germline assignment: CDR1 SEHNR and CDR2 FQNEAQ (reference sequence). The CDR3 covers 13 residues. The V and J ends lost 5 bases and 5 bases respectively, with 7 bases between them. The CDR3 nucleotides read TGTGCCAGCAGCCGGACAGATAATTCACCCCTCCACTTT. Translation: CASSRTDNSPLHF.

The chain joins TRBV27 to TRBJ2-5; possibly TRBD2 for D (7 bases). Germline assignment: CDR1 MNHEY and CDR2 SMNVEV (reference sequence). This CDR3 spans 15 amino acids. Trimming pared 3 bases from V and 5 bases from J, leaving 16 bases between. The CDR3 is CASSLGGGGWETQYF. CDR3 DNA sequence: TGTGCCAGCAGTTTGGGGGGGGGCGGTTGGGAGACCCAGTACTTC.

This chain uses TRBV15 with TRBJ1-1; D gene ambiguous. Trimming left V 9 bases short and J 1 base short, with 12 bases between. The germline V gene has CDR1 LNHNV and CDR2 YYDKDF (reference sequence). CDR3 length: 13 residues. CDR3 region: CATSTAGNTEAFF. CDR3 DNA: TGTGCCACGTCGACGGCGGGGAACACTGAAGCTTTCTTT.